This TCR beta chain originates from a study of cytomegalovirus exposure and HLA in healthy donors. Study-wide results and caveats: Reportedly, HLA-A and HLA-B alleles of most subjects were accurately predicted from TCR beta. Usually a TCR sequence was rare, but some public TCRs were found in many donors.

13 Jbeta primers and 60 Vbeta primers were used for the PCR. Produced via immunoSEQ multiplex PCR; TCRdb's table is partial and in-frame only. The sample includes 150,000 to 200,000 clones, roughly 77% seen only once; the top ten take approximately 1.4%. Comments on this clone: Its antigen is as yet unknown.

The sequence derives from a woman between 45 and 60 years old in good health and CMV-seronegative. Input material: PBMCs.

DNA for the CDR3: TGTGCCAGCAGTTACGGGGCCCATCAGCCCCAGCATTTT. As protein: CASSYGAHQPQHF. The chain is built from TRBV6-5 and TRBJ1-5; D might be TRBD1 (5 bases). V lost 2 bases and J 5 bases, leaving 7 bases between the germline ends. The CDR3 length is 13 residues. Germline V CDR1 and CDR2: MNHEY, SVGAGI.